Listed here are 28 T cell receptor beta chains from one sample, sequenced in a study of T cell responses to AZD1222 COVID-19 vaccine. The data were produced by immunoSEQ multiplex PCR, yet TCRdb's version contains in-frame clones alone and is incomplete. Of some 97,000 clones listed, around 87% are singletons. The sample consisted of peripheral blood, taken on day 0 of MenACWY control vaccination. The receptors come from an adult in good health.

This chain uses TRBV18 with TRBJ2-2; D might be TRBD1 (5 bases). Germline loops: CDR1 KGHSH, CDR2 LQKENI. Trimming cost V 0 bases and J 4 bases, with 12 bases left between them. The CDR3 has 16 amino acids. CDR3 amino acids: CASSPPQGEITGELFF. The CDR3 bases are TGTGCCAGCTCACCACCCCAGGGCGAGATCACCGGGGAGCTGTTTTTT.

V gene TRBV4-3 combines with J gene TRBJ2-3; a weak D match, TRBD2 (6 bases). Germline V CDR1 and CDR2: LGHNA, YSLEER. Trimming removed 4 bases from V and 0 bases from J, with 11 bases in between. The CDR3 has 15 residues. The CDR3 loop reads CASSRDFRSTDTQYF. CDR3 in DNA: TGCGCCAGCAGCCGGGACTTCCGGAGCACAGATACGCAGTATTTT.

Written as DNA, the CDR3 is TGCACCAGCAGCCTCAGCCCAACTAATGAAAAACTGTTTTTT. Protein product: CTSSLSPTNEKLFF. This chain uses TRBV1 with TRBJ1-4. TRBV1 is annotated as a pseudogene. The CDR3 totals 14 residues.

This clone was detected a few times. The chain has TRBV27 and TRBJ1-6; no firm D call. Per germline, CDR1 MNHEY and CDR2 SMNVEV (reference sequence). The CDR3 consists of 14 residues. The V end lost 3 bases, the J end lost 7 bases, and 10 bases lay between the germline ends. Written as DNA, the CDR3 is TGTGCCAGCAGTTTGTGGGGTTCGAATTCACCCCTCCACTTT. Amino acid sequence: CASSLWGSNSPLHF.

The genes are TRBV7-2 and TRBJ2-1, with 11 bases identical to TRBD2. Germline CDR1 and CDR2: SGHTA and FQGNSA. The CDR3 runs 13 residues. The junction had 3 bases not matched to a gene; V was cut back by 10 bases and J by 4 bases. CDR3 residues: CAIGTSGYNEQFF. CDR3 sequence (DNA): TGTGCCATAGGGACTAGCGGTTACAATGAGCAGTTCTTC.

V gene TRBV14 combines with J gene TRBJ1-1, with 8 nucleotides matching TRBD1. Germline CDR1 is SGHDN and CDR2 is FVKESK. This CDR3 contains 13 residues. J was trimmed by 8 bases and V by 4 bases; bases with no gene match: 6. CDR3 DNA: TGTGCCAGCAGCCGCAGGACAGGGAACGAAGCTTTCTTT. It encodes CASSRRTGNEAFF. The variable domain in full, with the rest retrieved from reference TRBV14 and TRBJ1-1, is EAGVTQFPSHSVIEKGQTVTLRCDPISGHDNLYWYRRVMGKEIKFLLHFVKESKQDESGMPNNRFLAERTGGTYSTLKVQPAELEDSGVYFCASSRRTGNEAFFGQGTRLTVV.

This clone was found once. V is TRBV15 and J is TRBJ1-5; the D gene is possibly TRBD1 (5 bases). Trimming removed 5 bases at V and 3 bases at J, with 14 bases between. CDR1 is LNHNV, CDR2 YYDKDF, per germline (reference sequence). CDR3 length: 15 amino acids. This chain's CDR3 is CATSAEGLINQPQHF. The CDR3 nucleotides read TGTGCCACCAGCGCGGAGGGGCTGATCAATCAGCCCCAGCATTTT.

The V call is TRBV3-1 (or the pseudogene TRBV3-2), the J call TRBJ1-4; TRBD1 matches at 9 bases. The CDR3 has 17 residues. The germline CDR1 and CDR2 sequences are LGHDT and YNNKEL (reference sequence). V shed 8 bases, J shed 0 bases, and the junction held 10 bases outside the gene matches. The CDR3 sequence: CASEPGTGRPTNEKLFF. The CDR3 DNA follows: TGTGCCAGCGAGCCCGGGACAGGGCGCCCAACTAATGAAAAACTGTTTTTT.

V usage is TRBV18 and J usage is TRBJ1-3; D is possibly TRBD1 (5 bases). CDR1 is KGHSH, CDR2 LQKENI, per germline. V shed 5 bases and J shed 3 bases, with 14 bases lying between them. CDR3 length equals 15 residues. CDR3 in DNA: TGTGCCAGCTCAGAGGGACCACCAAGTGGAAACACCATATATTTT. This gives the protein CASSEGPPSGNTIYF. Full variable domain (missing parts from reference TRBV18 and TRBJ1-3): NAGVMQNPRHLVRRRGQEARLRCSPMKGHSHVYWYRQLPEEGLKFMVYLQKENIIDESGMPKERFSAEFPKEGPSILRIQQVVRGDSAAYFCASSEGPPSGNTIYFGEGSWLTVV.

The chain joins TRBV4-1 to TRBJ1-2; TRBD1 aligns across 11 bases. CDR1 and CDR2 from the germline V gene are MGHRA and YSYEKL. V trimming: 5 bases; J trimming: 3 bases; junction bases outside the gene matches: 8. This CDR3 has 16 residues. CDR3 in DNA: TGCGCCAGCAGCTTTCGACGGGACAGGGGGTACTATGGCTACACCTTC. This gives the protein CASSFRRDRGYYGYTF.

This clone was recorded only once. The rearrangement uses TRBV9 and TRBJ2-2; 11 bases are a match to TRBD2. The CDR3 runs to 16 residues. V lost 0 bases and J lost 5; bases outside the gene matches: 3. Germline values: CDR1 SGDLS, CDR2 YYNGEE. The CDR3 DNA reads TGTGCCAGCAGCGTAGCGGGACTAGCGGCTACCGGGGAGCTGTTTTTT. Its translation: CASSVAGLAATGELFF. The complete variable domain, with remaining parts taken from reference TRBV9 and TRBJ2-2, reads DSGVTQTPKHLITATGQRVTLRCSPRSGDLSVYWYQQSLDQGLQFLIQYYNGEERAKGNILERFSAQQFPDLHSELNLSSLELGDSALYFCASSVAGLAATGELFFGEGSRLTVL.

This rearrangement joins TRBV28 to TRBJ1-4; the match to TRBD1 covers 10 bases. Germline CDR1 and CDR2: MDHEN and SYDVKM. Germline trimming cut 5 bases from V and 11 bases from J; bases unmatched to any gene: 5. The CDR3 has 13 residues. The CDR3 sequence is CASSTPDRGKLFF. CDR3 DNA sequence: TGTGCCAGCAGTACCCCGGACAGGGGGAAACTGTTTTTT.

The CDR3 DNA follows: TGTGCCTGGAGTCGGCGGGGAGGTGATACGCAGTATTTT. Translating gives CAWSRRGGDTQYF. The V gene is TRBV30, the J gene TRBJ2-3; a weak D match, TRBD2 (6 bases). CDR1 GTSNPN and CDR2 SVGIG come from the germline V gene (reference sequence). Between the trimmed V and J ends, which lost 2 bases and 6 bases, there was a span of 12 bases. This CDR3 contains 13 residues.

The chain employs TRBV4-1 and TRBJ1-3; 7 bases match TRBD1. Trimming cost V 3 bases and J 5 bases; bases outside gene matches: 13. This CDR3 spans 17 amino acids. Germline V CDR1 and CDR2: MGHRA, YSYEKL. The CDR3 sequence: CASSQGAPTGRRNTIYF. The DNA of the CDR3 is TGCGCCAGCAGCCAGGGCGCCCCGACAGGGAGGAGAAACACCATATATTTT.

In its sample, this clone was seen once. J is TRBJ1-6 and V is TRBV19; the match to TRBD1 covers 8 bases. V was pared by 5 bases and J by 7 bases, with 4 bases of the junction left unmatched. The CDR3 spans 14 residues. Germline V gives CDR1 LNHDA, CDR2 SQIVND (reference sequence). This CDR3 is CASSETGENSPLHF. As DNA, the CDR3 is TGTGCCAGTAGTGAGACAGGGGAGAATTCACCCCTCCACTTT.

The rearrangement joins TRBV15 to TRBJ2-2; D is perhaps TRBD1 (5 bases). The CDR3 has 16 amino acids. Germline CDR1 and CDR2: LNHNV and YYDKDF (reference sequence). V lost 1 base, J lost 1 base, and 10 bases lay in between. The CDR3, as DNA: TGTGCCACCAGCAGAGGTGTCAGGGAGAACACCGGGGAGCTGTTTTTT. Residues: CATSRGVRENTGELFF.

The V and J genes are TRBV19 and TRBJ2-2; possibly TRBD2 for D (6 bases). In germline, CDR1 is LNHDA, CDR2 SQIVND (reference sequence). This CDR3 is 15 amino acids long. V lost 3 bases to trimming and J lost 1 base, with 9 bases between them. CDR3 residues: CASSIQGLNTGELFF. DNA for the CDR3: TGTGCCAGTAGTATCCAGGGACTGAACACCGGGGAGCTGTTTTTT.

The CDR3 DNA reads TGCAGCGCCGAACAGGGGGCCGGGACCGGGGAGCTGTTTTTT. It specifies CSAEQGAGTGELFF. The chain has TRBV29-1 and TRBJ2-2, with 9 bases fitting TRBD1. Germline V gene data show CDR1 as SQVTM and CDR2 as ANQGSEA. With V trimmed by 7 bases and J by 5 bases, 8 bases remained unmatched. This CDR3 has 14 amino acids.

This sequence joins TRBV3-1 (or the pseudogene TRBV3-2) and TRBJ1-4; no clear D. Trimming removed 1 base at V and 7 bases at J, with 10 bases between. CDR3 length equals 14 residues. Germline V lookup: CDR1 LGHDT, CDR2 YNNKEL (reference sequence). The chain's CDR3 is CASSQVWPGEKLFF. CDR3 nucleotide sequence: TGTGCCAGCAGCCAAGTGTGGCCGGGTGAAAAACTGTTTTTT.

The chain joins TRBV28 to TRBJ1-4; 8 bases line up with TRBD1. This CDR3 spans 14 amino acids. Trimming at V came to 4 bases and at J to 5 bases, leaving 3 bases not matched to a gene. Germline V lookup: CDR1 MDHEN, CDR2 SYDVKM. The CDR3 sequence: CASSSGQENEKLFF. DNA of the CDR3: TGTGCCAGCAGTTCGGGACAGGAGAATGAAAAACTGTTTTTT.

This clone was seen once. The rearrangement links TRBV27 to TRBJ2-1, with 8 bases matching TRBD1. CDR1 is MNHEY and CDR2 is SMNVEV in the germline V gene (reference sequence). The CDR3 runs 15 residues. Trimming took 5 bases from V and 5 from J; bases not matched to a gene: 8. The CDR3 protein is CASSGFRGRDNEQFF. The CDR3 region has the DNA TGTGCCAGCAGTGGGTTCAGGGGGCGAGACAATGAGCAGTTCTTC.

In DNA, the CDR3 is TGTGCCAGCAGTGAACCTTTCAGGGTGGAGCAGTACTTC. This gives the protein CASSEPFRVEQYF. V is TRBV2 and J is TRBJ2-7; the D gene is possibly TRBD1 (5 bases). The CDR3 length is 13 residues. Germline V gene lookup returns CDR1 SNHLY and CDR2 FYNNEI. Deletions cut 2 bases from V and 7 bases from J, with 12 bases between.

V and J are TRBV7-2 and TRBJ1-2, with 9 bases aligning to TRBD1. Per the germline V gene, CDR1 is SGHTA and CDR2 is FQGNSA. V lost 6 bases to trimming and J lost 3 bases; unmatched junction nucleotides: 8. CDR3 size: 15 residues. The CDR3 sequence: CASSPGTGSDYGYTF. The CDR3 DNA reads as TGTGCCAGCAGTCCCGGGACAGGGAGCGACTATGGCTACACCTTC.

V gene TRBV28 combines with J gene TRBJ2-1; 7 bases are a match to TRBD1. The length of the CDR3 is 16 residues. Looked up from germline, CDR1 is MDHEN and CDR2 is SYDVKM. Trimming took 4 bases from V and 7 from J; bases not matched to a gene: 13. The CDR3 nucleotides are TGTGCCAGCAGTTCGGCGACAGGGAAACAGTGGAATGAGCAGTTCTTC. Translated: CASSSATGKQWNEQFF.

The chain is built from TRBV12-3 or TRBV12-4 and TRBJ1-2; TRBD1 aligns across 8 bases. There are 13 residues in the CDR3. After removal of 3 bases from V and 8 bases from J, the junction contained 5 bases not matched to a gene. The CDR3 nucleotides read TGTGCCAGCAGTTTCAGACAGGGGTACGGCTACACCTTC. This sequence encodes CASSFRQGYGYTF.

The V and J genes are TRBV5-1 and TRBJ1-1; D might be TRBD1 (5 bases). Trimming cost V 4 bases and J 5 bases, with 15 bases left between them. Germline V gene lookup returns CDR1 SGHRS and CDR2 YFSETQ. The CDR3 is made up of 14 amino acids. Here the CDR3 reads CASSTQGGGTEAFF. The CDR3 coding sequence is TGCGCCAGCAGCACCCAGGGTGGGGGTACTGAAGCTTTCTTT. Full variable domain (rest looked up from reference TRBV5-1 and TRBJ1-1): KAGVTQTPRYLIKTRGQQVTLSCSPISGHRSVSWYQQTPGQGLQFLFEYFSETQRNKGNFPGRFSGRQFSNSRSEMNVSTLELGDSALYLCASSTQGGGTEAFFGQGTRLTVV.

The V and J genes are TRBV6-5 and TRBJ2-7, with D possibly TRBD1 on 6 matching bases. The CDR3 has 15 amino acids. V was clipped by 4 bases and J by 0 bases, with 13 bases between them. Germline-derived CDR1 and CDR2 are MNHEY and SVGAGI. DNA of the CDR3: TGTGCCAGCAGTTTACAGGGCAGTAGCTCCTACGAGCAGTACTTC. Protein: CASSLQGSSSYEQYF.

The V gene is TRBV29-1, the J gene TRBJ2-3; D remains ambiguous. CDR1 and CDR2 from the germline V gene are SQVTM and ANQGSEA. V was clipped by 2 bases and J by 6 bases, with 9 bases between them. The CDR3 consists of 12 residues. CDR3 in DNA: TGCAGCGTTGAAATTCGGGCCGATACGCAGTATTTT. Its translation is CSVEIRADTQYF.